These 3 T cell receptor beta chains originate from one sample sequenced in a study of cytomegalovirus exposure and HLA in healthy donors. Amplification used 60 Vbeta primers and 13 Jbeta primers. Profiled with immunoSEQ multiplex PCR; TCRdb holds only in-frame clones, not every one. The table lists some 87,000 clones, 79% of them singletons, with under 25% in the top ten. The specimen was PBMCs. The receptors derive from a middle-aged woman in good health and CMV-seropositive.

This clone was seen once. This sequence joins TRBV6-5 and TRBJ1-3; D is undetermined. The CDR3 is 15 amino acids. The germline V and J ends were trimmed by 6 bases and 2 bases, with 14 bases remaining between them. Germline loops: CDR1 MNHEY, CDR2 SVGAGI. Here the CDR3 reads CASSRTGDAGNTIYF. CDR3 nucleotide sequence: TGTGCCAGCAGCCGAACCGGTGATGCTGGAAACACCATATATTTT.

The CDR3: CASSDVPGSRSTNYGYTF. The CDR3 DNA reads TGTGCCAGCAGTGATGTCCCGGGAAGCCGATCCACTAACTATGGCTACACCTTC. V usage is TRBV25-1 and J usage is TRBJ1-2; D is unclear. The CDR3 consists of 18 residues. Germline V lookup: CDR1 MGHDK, CDR2 SYGVNS. The V gene lost 3 bases and the J gene lost 0 bases, with 20 bases spanning the gap.

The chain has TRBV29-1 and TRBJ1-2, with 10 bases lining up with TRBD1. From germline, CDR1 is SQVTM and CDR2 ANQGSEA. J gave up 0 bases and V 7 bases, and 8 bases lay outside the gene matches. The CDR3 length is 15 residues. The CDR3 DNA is TGCAGCGGTAGCGGAGGACAGGGGGCTAACTATGGCTACACCTTC. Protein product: CSGSGGQGANYGYTF.